This is a list of T cell receptor beta chains from one sample in a study of regulatory and conventional T cells in RAG deficiency. Generated by immunoSEQ multiplex PCR, the TCRdb table keeps only in-frame clones and is missing some. This sample has 24,000 or so clones, with 85% to 95% found just once. This sample was shared with a second study, whose subject was regulatory T cells.

Specimen: CD4+ T cells sorted from blood. These receptor sequences come from a human donor in good health. CDR3s include the opening cysteine and the closing phenylalanine or tryptophan. Each record gives: clone size, D gene, V gene, J gene, CDR3 DNA, CDR3 protein. The D gene is left open where the match is weak. A clone size is listed for some rows: how often the clone was seen (once, few, many), or a class if it is expanded.

>.|TRBD1|TRBV30|TRBJ2-4
TGTGCCTGGTCCCGGGACAGGGGAGACATTCAGTACTTC
CAWSRDRGDIQYF
>.|.|TRBV20-1|TRBJ2-5
TGCAGTGCCCGCCGACAAGAGACCCAGTACTTC
CSARRQETQYF
>.|.|TRBV19|TRBJ2-2
TGTGCCAGTAGCCAGAGACAGGCTTACACCGGGGAGCTGTTTTTT
CASSQRQAYTGELFF
>.|TRBD1|TRBV5-1|TRBJ1-5
TGCGCCAGCAGCTTGGGACAGGGGAGTCAGCCCCAGCATTTT
CASSLGQGSQPQHF
>.|.|TRBV6-4|TRBJ2-1
TGTGCCAGCAGTGGGGGCGGTGAGCAGTTCTTC
CASSGGGEQFF
>.|.|TRBV5-1|TRBJ2-2
TGCGCCAGCAGCTCACACACAGCGAACACCGGGGAGCTGTTTTTT
CASSSHTANTGELFF
>.|TRBD1|TRBV19|TRBJ1-2
TGTGCCAGTAGTCCCGGGACAGGAGCCTATGGCTACACCTTC
CASSPGTGAYGYTF
>.|.|TRBV28|TRBJ1-2
TGTGCCAGCAGTTTATCCGGCTATGGCTACACCTTC
CASSLSGYGYTF
>.|TRBD1|TRBV5-1|TRBJ1-2
TGCGCCAGCAGAATGAAGGAAGGGGGCAACTATGGCTACACCTTC
CASRMKEGGNYGYTF
>.|TRBD2|TRBV14|TRBJ2-5
TGTGCCAGCAGCCTTGGAAGAGCGGGAGGTCCGGGCCAGTACTTC
CASSLGRAGGPGQYF
>.|.|TRBV14|TRBJ2-2
TGTGCCAGCAGCCAAATAACAGAGGCCGGGGAGCTGTTTTTT
CASSQITEAGELFF
>.|TRBD2|TRBV14|TRBJ2-5
TGTGCCAGCAGCCAAGCTCTAGCGGGGATGCGGGAGACCCAGTACTTC
CASSQALAGMRETQYF
>.|TRBD1|TRBV5-1|TRBJ2-7
TGCGCCAGCAGCTCGAGGGCCAGGGGGCAATCGATCGAGCAGTACTTC
CASSSRARGQSIEQYF
>.|.|TRBV2|TRBJ2-1
TGTGCCAGCAGGGCCAACACAGGGCGGAATGAGCAGTTCTTC
CASRANTGRNEQFF
>.|.|TRBV19|TRBJ1-2
TGTGCCAGTAGTGCCCAGGGGCTCGACTATGGCTACACCTTC
CASSAQGLDYGYTF
>.|.|TRBV30|TRBJ1-5
TGTGCCTGGAGTTTAGGGTTGGACAATCAGCCCCAGCATTTT
CAWSLGLDNQPQHF
>.|TRBD1|TRBV5-1|TRBJ2-7
TGCGCCAGCAGCTCGGGACAGGGGACGCACGAGCAGTACTTC
CASSSGQGTHEQYF
>.|.|TRBV2|TRBJ1-5
TGTGCCAGCGGGCCCAGTGGGGGGGGTCAGCCCCAGCATTTT
CASGPSGGGQPQHF
>.|.|TRBV6-1|TRBJ2-5
TGTGCCAGCAGGATTGGTGGACAAGAGACCCAGTACTTC
CASRIGGQETQYF
>few|TRBD1|TRBV13|TRBJ1-1
TGTGCCAGCAGCCGGGGACAGGGCCGCCTCACTGAAGCTTTCTTT
CASSRGQGRLTEAFF
>.|.|TRBV5-4|TRBJ2-2
TGTGCCAGCAGCGGGACCCAAGCGGGCACCGGGGAGCTGTTTTTT
CASSGTQAGTGELFF
>.|.|TRBV19|TRBJ2-7
TGTGCCAGTAGTATTATGGGGGGCGAGCAGTACTTC
CASSIMGGEQYF
>.|.|TRBV29-1|TRBJ2-1
TGCAGCGTTGTAGGGCAGGGGAACAGGTACAATGAGCAGTTCTTC
CSVVGQGNRYNEQFF
>.|TRBD2|TRBV11-3|TRBJ2-1
TGTGCCAGCAGCCTACTAGCGGGAGGAGGCGATGAGCAGTTCTTC
CASSLLAGGGDEQFF
>.|.|TRBV6-1|TRBJ1-4
TGTGCCAGCAGACGAACAGGGACAACTAATGAAAAACTGTTTTTT
CASRRTGTTNEKLFF
>.|.|TRBV5-4|TRBJ1-1
TGTGCCAGCAGCTTAAGTCCCACTGAAGCTTTCTTT
CASSLSPTEAFF
>.|TRBD1|TRBV6-5|TRBJ1-3
TGTGCCAGCAGTCCCGACAGGGAGGGAAACACCATATATTTT
CASSPDREGNTIYF
>.|TRBD1|TRBV5-1|TRBJ1-1
TGCGCCAGCAGCCGAGGACAGGGCACTGAAGCTTTCTTT
CASSRGQGTEAFF
>once|TRBD1|TRBV7-3|TRBJ1-1
TGTGCCAGCAGCTTATCAGACAGGGGCCGAGCTTTCTTT
CASSLSDRGRAFF
>once|.|TRBV11-3|TRBJ1-2
TGTGCCAGCAGCTTAGTTAGGACCAAGGATGGCTACACCTTC
CASSLVRTKDGYTF